This T cell receptor beta chain derives from a study of cytomegalovirus exposure and HLA in healthy donors. General study results and limits: The study assumed roughly uniform donor sequencing depth for presence/absence analyses. In an earlier analysis, productive rearrangement rates for most beta V segments clustered near 87% or 30%. Usually a TCR sequence was rare, but some public TCRs were found in many donors. A few CMV-associated chains were confirmed in vitro to be specific for CMV antigens.

Per the germline V gene, CDR1 is SGHRS and CDR2 is YFSETQ. The CDR3 totals 17 residues. V was clipped by 3 bases and J by 3 bases; unmatched bases: 4. Primers included in the PCR were 60 Vbeta and 13 Jbeta primers. The assay was immunoSEQ multiplex PCR, and TCRdb's table has in-frame clones only and misses some. Here the sample spans approximately 210,000 clones, 70% to 80% being singletons. In regard to this clone: Its target is not known.

The sequence was collected from a woman aged 45 to 65 in good health and CMV-seronegative. The V and J genes are TRBV5-1 and TRBJ2-6; 12 positions agree with TRBD1. The sample taken for sequencing was PBMCs. The CDR3 sequence: CASSSGQGALGANVLTF. CDR3 coding DNA: TGCGCCAGCAGCTCGGGACAGGGGGCGCTTGGGGCCAACGTCCTGACTTTC.